The 10 T cell receptor beta chains in this list originate from one sample, sequenced in a study of T-cell memory formation after mild COVID-19. One entry per CDR3 protein, called by TCRdb with MiXCR from the 5' RACE reads. Of under 600,000 distinct CDR3 sequences listed, approximately 21% were seen once; the top ten hold approximately 8.4%. Specimen: PBMCs or a T cell subset sorted from them (not recorded which). These receptors originate from an adult woman who had mild COVID-19 (a few samples of this study predate the infection). Cell type and time point are not known.

V and J are TRBV4-1 and TRBJ2-3, with D maybe TRBD2 (5 bases). V was clipped by 4 bases and J by 4 bases, with 12 bases between them. The length of the CDR3 is 14 residues. Germline loops: CDR1 MGHRA, CDR2 YSYEKL. DNA for the CDR3: TGCGCCAGCAGCCTACTAGGGTGGGCAGATACGCAGTATTTT. Encoded protein: CASSLLGWADTQYF.

This clonotype was seen a few times. The chain joins TRBV5-1 to TRBJ2-1; D could derive from TRBD1 or TRBD2 (5 bases each). Germline V CDR1 and CDR2: SGHRS, YFSETQ. The CDR3 contains 14 residues. Trimming pared 2 bases from V and 8 bases from J, leaving 14 bases between. In DNA form, the CDR3 reads TGCGCCAGCAGCTTAGGGGACCTTGAGGATGAGCAGTTCTTC. This translates into CASSLGDLEDEQFF. The entire variable domain, with the rest obtained from reference TRBV5-1 and TRBJ2-1, is as follows: KAGVTQTPRYLIKTRGQQVTLSCSPISGHRSVSWYQQTPGQGLQFLFEYFSETQRNKGNFPGRFSGRQFSNSRSEMNVSTLELGDSALYLCASSLGDLEDEQFFGPGTRLTVL.

This clonotype occurred a few times. This chain uses TRBV6-5 with TRBJ2-7; no reliable D call. Germline V gene sequence: CDR1 MNHEY, CDR2 SVGAGI. The CDR3 contains 12 residues. V gave up 7 bases and J gave up 0 bases, with 7 bases separating them. The CDR3 region is CASNSNSYEQYF. The CDR3 region has the DNA TGTGCCAGCAACTCGAACTCCTACGAGCAGTACTTC.

This rearrangement joins TRBV5-6 to TRBJ2-7, with 10 nucleotides matching TRBD1. V was pared by 0 bases and J by 6 bases, with 6 bases of the junction left unmatched. The germline gives CDR1 SGHDT, CDR2 YYEEEE. The CDR3 runs 15 residues. The CDR3 nucleotides read TGTGCCAGCAGCTTGGCGGGACAGGGGTATAGCGAGCAGTACTTC. It yields the protein CASSLAGQGYSEQYF.

J is TRBJ2-7 and V is TRBV6-5; D perhaps matches TRBD1 (6 bases). The germline V gene encodes CDR1 MNHEY and CDR2 SVGAGI. Trimming pared 5 bases from V and 2 bases from J, leaving 13 bases between. The CDR3 consists of 14 residues. CDR3 nucleotide sequence: TGTGCCAGCAGTAAGACAGGTGGAACCTACGAGCAGTACTTC. Protein sequence: CASSKTGGTYEQYF.

The genes are TRBV15 and TRBJ2-7, with D hard to call. Looked up from germline, CDR1 is LNHNV and CDR2 is YYDKDF (reference sequence). CDR3 size: 12 residues. The V end was cut by 3 bases, the J end by 4 bases, with 7 bases between. The CDR3 loop is CATSSNRYEQYF. The DNA for the CDR3 is TGTGCCACCAGCAGTAATCGATACGAGCAGTACTTC.

This chain links TRBV30 with TRBJ2-1, with D tentatively TRBD2 (6 bases). V was pared by 1 base and J by 8 bases, with 18 bases between. The germline CDR1 and CDR2 sequences are GTSNPN and SVGIG (reference sequence). The CDR3 has 15 amino acids. Here the CDR3 reads CAWSGGVSLGDEQFF. CDR3 DNA sequence: TGTGCCTGGAGTGGGGGGGTTAGTCTCGGGGATGAGCAGTTCTTC.

This clonotype was counted only a few times. The rearrangement joins TRBV29-1 to TRBJ2-1; D is unclear. The CDR3 has 18 residues. Trimming took 2 bases from V and 0 from J, leaving 20 bases between them. The germline V gene has CDR1 SQVTM and CDR2 ANQGSEA. CDR3 coding DNA: TGCAGCGTTGAACGATTGGCGGATGTCTCTAGCTCCTACAATGAGCAGTTCTTC. Its translation: CSVERLADVSSSYNEQFF.

In nucleotides, the CDR3 is TGTGCCACCAGCGTACTGACAGGGATTTATCAGCCCCAGCATTTT. The encoded protein is CATSVLTGIYQPQHF. The gene calls are TRBV15 and TRBJ1-5; 7 bases align to TRBD1. V lost 5 bases and J lost 5; bases outside the gene matches: 9. The V gene's germline CDR1 is LNHNV and CDR2 YYDKDF (reference sequence). The CDR3 totals 15 residues.

This clonotype has just a few counts. This sequence joins TRBV20-1 and TRBJ1-1; D is perhaps TRBD1 (5 bases). Germline CDR1 is DFQATT and CDR2 is SNEGSKA (reference sequence). V was clipped by 5 bases and J by 5 bases, with 21 bases between them. The CDR3 spans 15 residues. For the CDR3, the DNA is TGCAGTGCTCCACCGAATGGACGGGGGAGGACTGAAGCTTTCTTT. It codes for CSAPPNGRGRTEAFF.